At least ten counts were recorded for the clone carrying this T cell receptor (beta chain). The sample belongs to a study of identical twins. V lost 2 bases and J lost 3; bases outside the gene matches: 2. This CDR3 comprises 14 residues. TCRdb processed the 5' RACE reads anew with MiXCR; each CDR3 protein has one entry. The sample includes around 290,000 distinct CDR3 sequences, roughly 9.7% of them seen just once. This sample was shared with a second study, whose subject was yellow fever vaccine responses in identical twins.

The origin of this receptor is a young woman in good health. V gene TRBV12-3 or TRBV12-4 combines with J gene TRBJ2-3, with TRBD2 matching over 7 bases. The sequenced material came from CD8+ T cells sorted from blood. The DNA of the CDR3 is TGTGCCAGCAGTTTACCCGGGGGGACAGATACGCAGTATTTT. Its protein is CASSLPGGTDTQYF.